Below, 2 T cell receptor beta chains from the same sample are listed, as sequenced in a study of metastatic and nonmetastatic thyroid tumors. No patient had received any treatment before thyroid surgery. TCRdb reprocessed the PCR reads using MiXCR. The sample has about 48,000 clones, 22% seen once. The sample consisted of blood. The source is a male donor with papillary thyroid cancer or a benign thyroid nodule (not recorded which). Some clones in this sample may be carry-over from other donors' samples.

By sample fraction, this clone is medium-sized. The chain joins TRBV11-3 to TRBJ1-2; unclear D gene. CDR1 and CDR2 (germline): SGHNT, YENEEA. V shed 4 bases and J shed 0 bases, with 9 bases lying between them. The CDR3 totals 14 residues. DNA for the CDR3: TGTGCCAGCAGCTCTACCTCTACTAACTATGGCTACACCTTC. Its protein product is CASSSTSTNYGYTF.

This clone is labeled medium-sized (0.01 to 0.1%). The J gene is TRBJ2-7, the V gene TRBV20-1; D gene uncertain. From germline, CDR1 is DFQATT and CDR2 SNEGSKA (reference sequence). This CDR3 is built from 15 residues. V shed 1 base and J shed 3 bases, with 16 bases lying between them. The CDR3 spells CSARGGSITFYEQYF. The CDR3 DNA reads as TGCAGTGCTAGAGGAGGCAGCATCACCTTCTACGAGCAGTACTTC.